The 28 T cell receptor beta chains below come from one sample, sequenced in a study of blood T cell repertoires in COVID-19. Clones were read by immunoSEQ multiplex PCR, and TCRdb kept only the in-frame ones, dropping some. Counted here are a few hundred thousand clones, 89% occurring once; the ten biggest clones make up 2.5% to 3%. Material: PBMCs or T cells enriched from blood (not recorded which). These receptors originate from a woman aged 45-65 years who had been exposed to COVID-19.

Here the CDR3 DNA reads TGTGCCTCCCTCAGGCAGGGAACCTACGAGCAGTACTTC. It translates to CASLRQGTYEQYF. The V and J genes are TRBV28 and TRBJ2-7; possible D gene TRBD1, 5 bases. The CDR3 has 13 amino acids. V was cut by 11 bases and J by 2 bases, with 16 bases left in between. The germline gives CDR1 MDHEN, CDR2 SYDVKM.

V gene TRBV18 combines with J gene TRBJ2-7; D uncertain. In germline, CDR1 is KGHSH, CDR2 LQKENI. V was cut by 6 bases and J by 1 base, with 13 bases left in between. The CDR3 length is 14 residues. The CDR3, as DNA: TGTGCCAGCTCCCAAGAGGCGCAGTCCTACGAGCAGTACTTC. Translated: CASSQEAQSYEQYF.

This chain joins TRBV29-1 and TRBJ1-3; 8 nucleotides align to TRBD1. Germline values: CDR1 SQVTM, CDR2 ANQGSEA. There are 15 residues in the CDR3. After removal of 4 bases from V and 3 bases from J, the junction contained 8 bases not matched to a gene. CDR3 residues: CSVGDSGTGGNTIYF. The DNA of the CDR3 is TGCAGCGTTGGAGATTCGGGGACAGGTGGAAACACCATATATTTT.

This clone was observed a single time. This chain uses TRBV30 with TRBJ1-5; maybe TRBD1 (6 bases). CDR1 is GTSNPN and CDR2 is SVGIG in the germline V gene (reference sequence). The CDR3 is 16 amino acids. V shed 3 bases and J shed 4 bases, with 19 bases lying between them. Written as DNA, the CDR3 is TGTGCCTGGAGGGCCTCTCCTTCAGGGGCGAATCAGCCCCAGCATTTT. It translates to CAWRASPSGANQPQHF.

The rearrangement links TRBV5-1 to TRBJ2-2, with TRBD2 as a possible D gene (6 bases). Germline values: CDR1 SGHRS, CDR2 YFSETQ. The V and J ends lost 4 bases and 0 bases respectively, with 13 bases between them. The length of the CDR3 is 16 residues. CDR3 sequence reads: CASSPRGLTNTGELFF. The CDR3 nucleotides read TGCGCCAGCAGCCCTCGGGGACTTACGAACACCGGGGAGCTGTTTTTT.

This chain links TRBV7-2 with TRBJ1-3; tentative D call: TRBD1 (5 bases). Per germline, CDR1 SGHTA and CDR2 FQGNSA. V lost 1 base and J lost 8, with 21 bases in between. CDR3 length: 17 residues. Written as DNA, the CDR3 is TGTGCCAGCAGCTTAGAGGGTGAGACAGCCTCTCGGGACACCATATATTTT. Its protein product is CASSLEGETASRDTIYF.

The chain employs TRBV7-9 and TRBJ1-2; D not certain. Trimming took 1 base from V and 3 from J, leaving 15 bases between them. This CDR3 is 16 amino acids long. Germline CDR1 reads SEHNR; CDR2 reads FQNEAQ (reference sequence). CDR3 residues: CASSLGVGGGDYGYTF. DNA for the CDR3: TGTGCCAGCAGCTTAGGTGTCGGAGGAGGTGACTATGGCTACACCTTC.

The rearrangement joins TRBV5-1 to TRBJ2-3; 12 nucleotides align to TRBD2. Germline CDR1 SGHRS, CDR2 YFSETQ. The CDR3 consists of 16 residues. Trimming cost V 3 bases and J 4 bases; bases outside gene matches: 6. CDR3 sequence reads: CASSSTSGGLADTQYF. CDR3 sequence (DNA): TGCGCCAGCAGCTCGACTAGCGGGGGCTTAGCAGATACGCAGTATTTT.

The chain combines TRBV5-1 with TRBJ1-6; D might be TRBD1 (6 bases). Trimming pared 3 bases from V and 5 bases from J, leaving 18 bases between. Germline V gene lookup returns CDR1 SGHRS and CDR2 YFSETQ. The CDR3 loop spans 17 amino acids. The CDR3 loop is CASSWTSGQGNNSPLHF. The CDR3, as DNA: TGCGCCAGCAGCTGGACCTCGGGACAAGGAAATAATTCACCCCTCCACTTT.

The CDR3 coding sequence is TGTGCCACCAGGCGTACGGGGGGGGTTTGGTACGAGCAGTACTTC. Its translation: CATRRTGGVWYEQYF. This chain uses TRBV6-5 with TRBJ2-7; 8 nucleotides line up with TRBD2. Germline CDR1 is MNHEY and CDR2 is SVGAGI. The length of the CDR3 is 15 residues. Trimming cost V 10 bases and J 4 bases; bases outside gene matches: 15.

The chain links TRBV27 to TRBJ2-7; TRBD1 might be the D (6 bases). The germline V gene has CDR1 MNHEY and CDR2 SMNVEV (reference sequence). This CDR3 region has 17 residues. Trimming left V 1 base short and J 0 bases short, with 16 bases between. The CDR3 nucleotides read TGTGCCAGCAGTTTATTAGGGACACCATATAACTCCTACGAGCAGTACTTC. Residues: CASSLLGTPYNSYEQYF.

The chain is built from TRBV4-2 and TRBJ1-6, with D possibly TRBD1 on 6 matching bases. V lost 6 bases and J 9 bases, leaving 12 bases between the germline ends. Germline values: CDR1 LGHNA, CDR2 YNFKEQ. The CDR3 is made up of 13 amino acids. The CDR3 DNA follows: TGTGCCAGCAGTCCAGGGGCGGGTTCACCCCTCCACTTT. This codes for CASSPGAGSPLHF.

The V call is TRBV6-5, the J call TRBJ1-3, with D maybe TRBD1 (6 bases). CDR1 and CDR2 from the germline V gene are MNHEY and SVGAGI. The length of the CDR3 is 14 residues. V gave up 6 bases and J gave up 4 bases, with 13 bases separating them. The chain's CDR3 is CASSTQGSGNTIYF. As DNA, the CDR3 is TGTGCCAGCAGCACGCAGGGGTCAGGAAACACCATATATTTT.

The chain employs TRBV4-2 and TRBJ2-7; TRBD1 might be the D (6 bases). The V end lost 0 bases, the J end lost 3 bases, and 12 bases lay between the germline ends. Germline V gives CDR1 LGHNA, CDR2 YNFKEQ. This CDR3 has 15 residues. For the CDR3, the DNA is TGTGCCAGCAGCCAAGAGGGCAGGGGATTCTACGAGCAGTACTTC. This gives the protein CASSQEGRGFYEQYF.

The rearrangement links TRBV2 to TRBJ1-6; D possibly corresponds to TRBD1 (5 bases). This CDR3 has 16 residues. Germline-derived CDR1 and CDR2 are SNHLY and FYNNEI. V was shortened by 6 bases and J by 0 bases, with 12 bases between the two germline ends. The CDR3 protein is CASRLDTSSYNSPLHF. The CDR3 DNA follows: TGTGCCAGCAGATTGGACACGAGCTCCTATAATTCACCCCTCCACTTT.

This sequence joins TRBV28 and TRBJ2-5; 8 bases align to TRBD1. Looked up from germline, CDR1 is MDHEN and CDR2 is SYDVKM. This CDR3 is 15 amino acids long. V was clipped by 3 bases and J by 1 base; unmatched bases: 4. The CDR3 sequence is CASSFVQGAQETQYF. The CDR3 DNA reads TGTGCCAGCAGTTTCGTCCAGGGGGCCCAAGAGACCCAGTACTTC.

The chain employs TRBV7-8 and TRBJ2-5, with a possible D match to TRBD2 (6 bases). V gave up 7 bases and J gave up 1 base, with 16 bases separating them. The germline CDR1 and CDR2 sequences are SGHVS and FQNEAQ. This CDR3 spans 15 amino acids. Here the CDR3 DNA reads TGTGCCAGCACCTGGAGTAGCGGAGCCCAAGAGACCCAGTACTTC. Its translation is CASTWSSGAQETQYF.

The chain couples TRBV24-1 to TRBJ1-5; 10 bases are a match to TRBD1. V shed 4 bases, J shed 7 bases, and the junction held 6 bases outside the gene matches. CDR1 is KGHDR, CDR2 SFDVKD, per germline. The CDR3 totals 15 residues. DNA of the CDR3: TGTGCCACCAGTGACCACGGGACAGGGGTCCAGCCCCAGCATTTT. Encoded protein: CATSDHGTGVQPQHF.

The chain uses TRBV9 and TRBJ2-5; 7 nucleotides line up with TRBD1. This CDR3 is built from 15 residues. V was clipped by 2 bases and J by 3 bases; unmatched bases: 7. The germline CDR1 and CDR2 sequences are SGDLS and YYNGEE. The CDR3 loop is CASSVGTVGEETQYF. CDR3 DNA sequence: TGTGCCAGCAGCGTTGGGACAGTGGGTGAAGAGACCCAGTACTTC.

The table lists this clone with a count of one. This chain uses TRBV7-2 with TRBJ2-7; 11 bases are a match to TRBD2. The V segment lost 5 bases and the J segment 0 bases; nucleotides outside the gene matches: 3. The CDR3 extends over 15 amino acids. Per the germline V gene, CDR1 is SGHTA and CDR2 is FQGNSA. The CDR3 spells CASSGSGGASYEQYF. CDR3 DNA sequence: TGTGCCAGCAGCGGTAGCGGGGGGGCCTCCTACGAGCAGTACTTC.

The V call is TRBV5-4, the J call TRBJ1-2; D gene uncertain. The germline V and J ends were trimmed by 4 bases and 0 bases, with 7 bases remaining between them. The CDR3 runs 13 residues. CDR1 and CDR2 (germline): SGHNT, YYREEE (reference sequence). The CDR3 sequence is CASSTDTNYGYTF. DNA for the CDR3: TGTGCCAGCAGCACAGATACTAACTATGGCTACACCTTC.

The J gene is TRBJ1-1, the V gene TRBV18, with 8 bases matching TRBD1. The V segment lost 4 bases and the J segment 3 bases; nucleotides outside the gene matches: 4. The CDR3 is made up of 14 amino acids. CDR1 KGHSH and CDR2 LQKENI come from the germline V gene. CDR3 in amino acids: CASSLQGGDTEAFF. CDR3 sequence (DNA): TGTGCCAGCTCACTACAGGGGGGGGACACTGAAGCTTTCTTT.

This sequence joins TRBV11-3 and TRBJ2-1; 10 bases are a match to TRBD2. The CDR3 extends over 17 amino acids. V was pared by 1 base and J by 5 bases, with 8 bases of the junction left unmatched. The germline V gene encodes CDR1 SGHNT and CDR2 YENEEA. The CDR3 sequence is CASSLGGSGGSHNEQFF. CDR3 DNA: TGTGCCAGCAGCTTAGGGGGTAGCGGGGGGTCCCACAATGAGCAGTTCTTC. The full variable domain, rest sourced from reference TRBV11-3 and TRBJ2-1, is EAGVVQSPRYKIIEKKQPVAFWCNPISGHNTLYWYLQNLGQGPELLIRYENEEAVDDSQLPKDRFSAERLKGVDSTLKIQPAELGDSAVYLCASSLGGSGGSHNEQFFGPGTRLTVL.

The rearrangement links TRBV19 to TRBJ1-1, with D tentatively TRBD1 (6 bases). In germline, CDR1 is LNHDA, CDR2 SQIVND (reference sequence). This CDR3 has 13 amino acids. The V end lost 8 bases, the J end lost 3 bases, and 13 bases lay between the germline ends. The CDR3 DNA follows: TGTGCCAGTTACAGGGAAGTGGACACTGAAGCTTTCTTT. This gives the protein CASYREVDTEAFF.

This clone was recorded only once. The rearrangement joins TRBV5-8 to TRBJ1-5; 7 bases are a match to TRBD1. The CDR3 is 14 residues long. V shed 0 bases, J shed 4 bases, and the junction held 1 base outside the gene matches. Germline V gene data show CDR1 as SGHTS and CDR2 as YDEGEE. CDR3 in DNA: TGTGCCAGCAGCTTGGTGGGACAGAATCAGCCCCAGCATTTT. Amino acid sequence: CASSLVGQNQPQHF.

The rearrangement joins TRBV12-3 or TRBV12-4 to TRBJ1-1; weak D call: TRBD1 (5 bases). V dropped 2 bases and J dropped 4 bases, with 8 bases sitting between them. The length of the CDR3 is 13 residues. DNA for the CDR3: TGTGCCAGCAGTTTAAGCGGGGCCACTGAAGCTTTCTTT. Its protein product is CASSLSGATEAFF.

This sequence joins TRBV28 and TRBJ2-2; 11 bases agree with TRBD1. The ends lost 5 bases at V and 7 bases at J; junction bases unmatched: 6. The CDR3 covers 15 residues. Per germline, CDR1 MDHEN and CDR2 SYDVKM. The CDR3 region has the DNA TGTGCCAGCAGTCTACGGGACAGGGGGATCGGGGAGCTGTTTTTT. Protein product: CASSLRDRGIGELFF.

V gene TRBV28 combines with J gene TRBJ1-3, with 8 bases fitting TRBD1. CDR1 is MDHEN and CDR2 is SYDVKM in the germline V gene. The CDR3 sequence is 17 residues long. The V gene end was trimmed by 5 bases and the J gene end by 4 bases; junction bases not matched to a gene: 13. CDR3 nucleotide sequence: TGTGCCAGCAGTCCCCTCGGCCAGGGGGCGAGGGGAAACACCATATATTTT. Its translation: CASSPLGQGARGNTIYF.